This TCR beta chain came from a study of shared clonotypes between healthy human individuals. The wider study: Used for every donor were three CD4 naive, three CD4 memory, two CD8 naive and one CD8 memory plate.

In the sorted-subset replicate PCRs, about 200 ng DNA, 29,000 or so T cell genomes, was used. The table came from immunoSEQ multiplex PCR; TCRdb's copy has only in-frame clones and leaves some out. The sample contains fewer than 3 million clones, 92% of which appear only once. Healthy HIV-negative adults without recent acute infections or vaccinations served as donors. The CDR3 is 16 residues long. Trimming removed 3 bases from V and 0 bases from J; junction bases left unmatched: 6. CDR1 SGHAT and CDR2 FQDESV come from the germline V gene (reference sequence). Findings and caveats of the study: Genetic and exposure-history diversity was limited by the few donors.

Notes on this clone: The antigen is undetermined.

The chain couples TRBV11-1 to TRBJ1-1; 8 positions match TRBD1. This receptor was identified in a man between 18 and 29 years old in good health. Some clones in this sample may be carry-over from other donors' samples. What was sequenced was naive CD4+ T cells from PBMCs. Subset denoted: CD45RA+ positively selected. In DNA, the CDR3 is TGTGCCAGCAGCTTCTACAGGGGGGAGATGAACACTGAAGCTTTCTTT. Its translation is CASSFYRGEMNTEAFF.